Listed below are T cell receptor beta chains from one sample, sequenced in a study of blood T cell repertoires in COVID-19. Using immunoSEQ multiplex PCR, the repertoire was profiled, and TCRdb retains in-frame clones only, with some absent. The sample yields under 110,000 clones, 71% seen once. Specimen: peripheral blood. These receptors were taken from a human donor with acute or convalescent COVID-19. The donor label of this sample is uncertain. CDR3s include the opening cysteine and the closing phenylalanine or tryptophan. A D gene is named only where the DNA matches it firmly. Size is omitted from some rows. Given values are once, few, many or a class for expanded clones.

v_call: TRBV18; clone_size: -; j_call: TRBJ2-3; d_call: TRBD2; cdr3_aa: CASSPPAGSTDTQYF; cdr3_nt: TGTGCCAGCTCACCACCAGCGGGGAGCACAGATACGCAGTATTTT
v_call: TRBV7-2; clone_size: -; j_call: TRBJ2-7; d_call: TRBD2; cdr3_aa: CASSLGLRGAYEQYF; cdr3_nt: TGTGCCAGCAGCTTAGGGCTGCGGGGGGCCTACGAGCAGTACTTC
v_call: TRBV5-1; clone_size: -; j_call: TRBJ2-3; d_call: -; cdr3_aa: CASSPGGGGGTDTQYF; cdr3_nt: TGCGCCAGCAGCCCTGGAGGCGGAGGTGGCACAGATACGCAGTATTTT
v_call: TRBV5-1; clone_size: -; j_call: TRBJ1-1; d_call: -; cdr3_aa: CASSLPTKTTNTEAFF; cdr3_nt: TGCGCCAGCAGCTTGCCTACGAAGACAACGAACACTGAAGCTTTCTTT
v_call: TRBV5-1; clone_size: -; j_call: TRBJ2-7; d_call: TRBD1; cdr3_aa: CASSVQGADGYEQYF; cdr3_nt: TGCGCCAGCAGCGTACAGGGGGCGGATGGATACGAGCAGTACTTC
v_call: TRBV15; clone_size: -; j_call: TRBJ1-2; d_call: TRBD1; cdr3_aa: CATSIRTGSYGYTF; cdr3_nt: TGTGCCACCAGCATTCGGACAGGGTCCTATGGCTACACCTTC
v_call: TRBV19; clone_size: -; j_call: TRBJ2-4; d_call: TRBD2; cdr3_aa: CASSRGSGGAGAKNIQYF; cdr3_nt: TGTGCCAGTAGTAGAGGTAGCGGGGGGGCCGGAGCCAAAAACATTCAGTACTTC
v_call: TRBV3-1/TRBV3-2; clone_size: once; j_call: TRBJ2-7; d_call: -; cdr3_aa: CASSQWGEALRYEQYF; cdr3_nt: TGTGCCAGCAGCCAATGGGGCGAAGCTCTCCGATACGAGCAGTACTTC
v_call: TRBV6-5; clone_size: few; j_call: TRBJ1-1; d_call: TRBD1; cdr3_aa: CASSYGTGSTEAFF; cdr3_nt: TGTGCCAGCAGTTACGGGACAGGTTCGACTGAAGCTTTCTTT
v_call: TRBV29-1; clone_size: medium-sized; j_call: TRBJ2-1; d_call: -; cdr3_aa: CSVGGGLLNEQFF; cdr3_nt: TGCAGCGTTGGCGGGGGCCTTCTCAATGAGCAGTTCTTC
v_call: TRBV2; clone_size: -; j_call: TRBJ2-5; d_call: -; cdr3_aa: CATRAYQETQYF; cdr3_nt: TGTGCCACTCGAGCGTACCAAGAGACCCAGTACTTC
v_call: TRBV6-5; clone_size: few; j_call: TRBJ2-4; d_call: -; cdr3_aa: CASSPAAKNIQYF; cdr3_nt: TGTGCCAGCAGTCCCGCGGCCAAAAACATTCAGTACTTC
v_call: TRBV19; clone_size: once; j_call: TRBJ2-5; d_call: TRBD1; cdr3_aa: CASSARRDSQETQYF; cdr3_nt: TGTGCCAGTAGTGCCCGACGGGACAGCCAAGAGACCCAGTACTTC
v_call: TRBV7-2; clone_size: few; j_call: TRBJ2-1; d_call: TRBD1; cdr3_aa: CASSSDREGNEQFF; cdr3_nt: TGTGCCAGCAGCTCGGACAGGGAAGGCAATGAGCAGTTCTTC
v_call: TRBV29-1; clone_size: few; j_call: TRBJ1-2; d_call: -; cdr3_aa: CSAVWEGRYGYTF; cdr3_nt: TGCAGCGCCGTTTGGGAGGGGCGGTATGGCTACACCTTC
v_call: TRBV5-6; clone_size: -; j_call: TRBJ2-1; d_call: TRBD1; cdr3_aa: CASSFGRQGSYNEQFF; cdr3_nt: TGTGCCAGCAGCTTTGGGAGACAGGGCTCCTACAATGAGCAGTTCTTC
v_call: TRBV11-1; clone_size: -; j_call: TRBJ1-2; d_call: -; cdr3_aa: CASSPYRSPDYGYTF; cdr3_nt: TGTGCCAGCAGCCCCTACAGGAGCCCGGACTATGGCTACACCTTC